This T cell receptor (beta chain) was sequenced in a study of cytomegalovirus exposure and HLA in healthy donors. With regard to this clone: Its antigen is currently unknown.

Findings and limits, study-wide: TCR beta V- and J-gene trimming, according to a later analysis, was linked to a missense DCLRE1C variant.

Germline V lookup: CDR1 LNHDA, CDR2 SQIVND (reference sequence). V was pared by 6 bases and J by 6 bases, with 5 bases of the junction left unmatched. The CDR3 consists of 14 residues. Vbeta (60) and Jbeta (13) primers were used in the PCR. This table comes from immunoSEQ multiplex PCR, and its TCRdb copy is limited to in-frame clones, with some not included. Of around 150,000 clones in the sample, approximately 85% were seen once. Material: PBMCs. The clonotype comes from a woman between 50 and 59 years old in good health and CMV-seropositive. The rearrangement uses TRBV19 and TRBJ1-5; 10 nucleotides line up with TRBD1. DNA for the CDR3: TGTGCCAGTAGGGTGACAGGGGGCGGTCAGCCCCAGCATTTT. Translated: CASRVTGGGQPQHF.